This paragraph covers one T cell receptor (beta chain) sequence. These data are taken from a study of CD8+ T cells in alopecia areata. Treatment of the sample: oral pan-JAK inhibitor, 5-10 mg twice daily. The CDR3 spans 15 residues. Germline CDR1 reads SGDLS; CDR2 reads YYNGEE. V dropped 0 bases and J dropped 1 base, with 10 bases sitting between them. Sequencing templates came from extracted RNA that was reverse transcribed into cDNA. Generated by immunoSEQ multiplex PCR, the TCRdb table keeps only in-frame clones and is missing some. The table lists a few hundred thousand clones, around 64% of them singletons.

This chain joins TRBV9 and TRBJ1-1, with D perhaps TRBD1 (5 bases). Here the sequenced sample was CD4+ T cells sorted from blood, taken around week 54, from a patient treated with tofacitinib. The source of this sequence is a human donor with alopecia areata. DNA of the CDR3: TGTGCCAGCAGCGTAGCTCAGGGCCAGAACACTGAAGCTTTCTTT. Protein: CASSVAQGQNTEAFF.